This T cell receptor beta chain comes out of a study of Tregs in tolerant kidney transplant recipients. Study-level findings and limits: Few patients were studied, so findings need validation in larger groups. Tregs expanded with activated donor B cells seemed most donor-specific. No direct test of biological reproducibility was done here.

Germline V gene sequence: CDR1 SGHAT, CDR2 FQNNGV. CDR3 length equals 16 residues. Trimming took 3 bases from V and 0 from J; bases not matched to a gene: 5. Data came from immunoSEQ multiplex PCR; TCRdb stores just in-frame clones and leaves some out. The sample records about 240,000 clones, approximately 84% being singletons. The table lists this clone with a few counts. Its antigen is not known. Material: CD4+ T cells from blood. The rearrangement uses TRBV11-2 and TRBJ1-3, with 7 nucleotides matching TRBD1. This sequence was found in a human donor in good health. CDR3 amino acids: CASSLATGLSGNTIYF. CDR3 nucleotide sequence: TGTGCCAGCAGCTTGGCGACAGGGCTCTCTGGAAACACCATATATTTT.